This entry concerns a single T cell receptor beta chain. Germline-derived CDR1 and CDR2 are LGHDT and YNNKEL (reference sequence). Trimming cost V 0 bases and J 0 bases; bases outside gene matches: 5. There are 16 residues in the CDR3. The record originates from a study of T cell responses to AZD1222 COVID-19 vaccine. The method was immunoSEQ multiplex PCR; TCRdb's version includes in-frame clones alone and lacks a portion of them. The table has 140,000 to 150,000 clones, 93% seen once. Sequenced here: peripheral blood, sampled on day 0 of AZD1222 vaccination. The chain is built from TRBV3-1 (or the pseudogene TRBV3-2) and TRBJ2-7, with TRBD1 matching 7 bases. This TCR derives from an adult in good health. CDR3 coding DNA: TGTGCCAGCAGCCAAGATCCAGGGGACAGCTCCTACGAGCAGTACTTC. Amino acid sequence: CASSQDPGDSSYEQYF.